This T cell receptor beta chain stems from a study of blood T cell dynamics during melanoma immunotherapy. Study overall: First-line therapy was either pembrolizumab or nivolumab with ipilimumab for metastatic melanoma.

Using immunoSEQ multiplex PCR, the repertoire was profiled, and TCRdb retains in-frame clones only, with some absent. The profile covers approximately 10,000 clones, with about 85% appearing a single time and about 1% taken by the ten largest. Time point: week 3, after first cycle of checkpoint inhibitor. CDR1 and CDR2 from the germline V gene are SGHRS and YFSETQ. There are 14 residues in the CDR3. V was clipped by 3 bases and J by 6 bases, with 14 bases between them. This receptor was obtained from a human donor with melanoma. Sequences were derived from blood, sampled from a patient treated with checkpoint blockade. The chain combines TRBV5-1 with TRBJ2-3; D remains unclear. CDR3 DNA sequence: TGCGCCAGCAGCTCTAATAGATTAACGGATACGCAGTATTTT. It translates to CASSSNRLTDTQYF.